Following are 11 T cell receptor beta chains from one sample sequenced in a study of blood T cells in healthy people across ages. With a J-beta primer mix and a sample-barcoded 5' primer, a second PCR ran roughly 6 to 11 cycles. TCRdb re-analysed the 5' RACE reads in MiXCR, keeping a single row per CDR3 protein. The sample has roughly 700,000 distinct CDR3 sequences; less than 40% are singletons. The sequenced sample was blood. These receptors came from an elderly woman in good health.

This clonotype is a singleton in its sample. A much more abundant neighbour one base away suggests this may be a read error. This chain joins TRBV5-1 and TRBJ2-4; tentatively, D is TRBD1 (5 bases). This CDR3 region has 16 residues. Germline loops: CDR1 SGHRS, CDR2 YFSETQ. CDR3 sequence (DNA): TGCGCCAACAGCTTGGCCAGGGATACAGCCAAAAACATTCAGTACTTC. It translates to CANSLARDTAKNIQYF.

The table lists this clonotype with many counts. The gene calls are TRBV20-1 and TRBJ2-3; 12 positions agree with TRBD2. Per the germline V gene, CDR1 is DFQATT and CDR2 is SNEGSKA (reference sequence). This CDR3 comprises 15 residues. The J segment lost 0 bases and the V segment lost 6 bases, leaving 4 bases of the junction unmatched. CDR3 sequence reads: CSALAGGPSTDTQYF. CDR3 coding DNA: TGCAGTGCGCTAGCGGGGGGGCCAAGCACAGATACGCAGTATTTT.

This clonotype came up many times. The chain employs TRBV15 and TRBJ1-2; no firm D call. V lost 1 base and J 7 bases, leaving 25 bases between the germline ends. CDR1 is LNHNV, CDR2 YYDKDF, per germline (reference sequence). CDR3 length equals 18 residues. The CDR3 region is CATSRGFAAGQVGFGYTF. The CDR3, as DNA: TGTGCCACCAGCAGAGGGTTTGCGGCTGGGCAGGTCGGCTTTGGCTACACCTTC.

This clonotype was observed at least ten times. The chain has TRBV7-9 and TRBJ1-1; D unresolved. Trimming cost V 3 bases and J 0 bases, with 5 bases left between them. This CDR3 region has 13 residues. CDR1 is SEHNR and CDR2 is FQNEAQ in the germline V gene (reference sequence). CDR3: CASSFSVNTEAFF. The CDR3 DNA sequence: TGTGCCAGCAGCTTTAGTGTGAACACTGAAGCTTTCTTT.

This clonotype was detected only a few times. A much more abundant neighbour one base away suggests this may be a read error. The chain uses TRBV27 and TRBJ2-1; 9 positions agree with TRBD2. The J segment lost 0 bases and the V segment lost 11 bases, leaving 8 bases of the junction unmatched. This CDR3 comprises 15 residues. Germline CDR1 and CDR2: MNHEY and SMNVEV (reference sequence). CDR3 loop: CAGTQAGGSYNEQFF. CDR3 nucleotides: TGTGCCGGTACCCAAGCGGGGGGCTCCTACAATGAGCAGTTCTTC.

The chain couples TRBV3-1 to TRBJ2-2; 9 nucleotides agree with TRBD1. The CDR3 covers 16 residues. The germline CDR1 and CDR2 sequences are LGHDT and YNNKEL (reference sequence). V lost 3 bases to trimming and J lost 7 bases; unmatched junction nucleotides: 9. This CDR3 reads CASSHAGQGMSGELFF. The CDR3 DNA reads as TGTGCCAGCAGCCACGCCGGACAGGGGATGAGCGGGGAGCTGTTTTTT. The variable domain in full, completed from reference TRBV3-1 and TRBJ2-2, reads DTAVSQTPKYLVTQMGNDKSIKCEQNLGHDTMYWYKQDSKKFLKIMFSYNNKELIINETVPNRFSPKSPDKAHLNLHINSLELGDSAVYFCASSHAGQGMSGELFFGEGSRLTVL.

The chain joins TRBV6-2 or TRBV6-3 to TRBJ2-1; TRBD1 is a possible D gene (6 bases). Germline loops: CDR1 MNHEY, CDR2 SVGEGT. CDR3 size: 17 residues. V was trimmed by 6 bases and J by 13 bases, leaving 31 bases between them. CDR3 sequence reads: CASRPYFRDLEGETQFF. CDR3 bases: TGTGCCAGCAGGCCGTATTTCCGGGACCTAGAGGGGGAGACCCAGTTCTTC.

In its sample, this clonotype was seen many times. The chain combines TRBV12-3 or TRBV12-4 with TRBJ2-5; 7 bases line up with TRBD1. The CDR3 covers 13 residues. Trimming removed 6 bases from V and 4 bases from J; junction bases left unmatched: 5. The CDR3 coding sequence is TGTGCCAGCAGCCAGGGACAGATAGAGACCCAGTACTTC. As protein: CASSQGQIETQYF.

The V gene is TRBV7-2, the J gene TRBJ2-7; 9 bases agree with TRBD2. There are 15 residues in the CDR3. V trimming: 7 bases; J trimming: 1 base; junction bases outside the gene matches: 8. Germline-derived CDR1 and CDR2 are SGHTA and FQGNSA. The CDR3 bases are TGTGCCAGCAACTTGGGTAGCGGGGGATCCTACGAGCAGTACTTC. Protein: CASNLGSGGSYEQYF.

This chain links TRBV29-1 with TRBJ2-1, with D unresolved. V was shortened by 7 bases and J by 5 bases, with 21 bases between the two germline ends. The CDR3 has 15 residues. The V gene's germline CDR1 is SQVTM and CDR2 ANQGSEA. The CDR3 protein is CSAEPTDRQDNEQFF. The DNA of the CDR3 is TGCAGCGCCGAACCTACAGACCGCCAAGACAATGAGCAGTTCTTC.

In this sample, this clonotype turned up many times. The rearrangement uses TRBV7-9 and TRBJ2-6; D remains ambiguous. Germline loops: CDR1 SEHNR, CDR2 FQNEAQ (reference sequence). Trimming took off 5 bases at V and 1 base at J, with 21 bases between the two ends. CDR3 length equals 19 residues. The CDR3 region is CASSPKVGFRRSGANVLTF. The CDR3 DNA reads TGTGCCAGCAGCCCAAAGGTCGGGTTCAGAAGGTCTGGGGCCAACGTCCTGACTTTC.